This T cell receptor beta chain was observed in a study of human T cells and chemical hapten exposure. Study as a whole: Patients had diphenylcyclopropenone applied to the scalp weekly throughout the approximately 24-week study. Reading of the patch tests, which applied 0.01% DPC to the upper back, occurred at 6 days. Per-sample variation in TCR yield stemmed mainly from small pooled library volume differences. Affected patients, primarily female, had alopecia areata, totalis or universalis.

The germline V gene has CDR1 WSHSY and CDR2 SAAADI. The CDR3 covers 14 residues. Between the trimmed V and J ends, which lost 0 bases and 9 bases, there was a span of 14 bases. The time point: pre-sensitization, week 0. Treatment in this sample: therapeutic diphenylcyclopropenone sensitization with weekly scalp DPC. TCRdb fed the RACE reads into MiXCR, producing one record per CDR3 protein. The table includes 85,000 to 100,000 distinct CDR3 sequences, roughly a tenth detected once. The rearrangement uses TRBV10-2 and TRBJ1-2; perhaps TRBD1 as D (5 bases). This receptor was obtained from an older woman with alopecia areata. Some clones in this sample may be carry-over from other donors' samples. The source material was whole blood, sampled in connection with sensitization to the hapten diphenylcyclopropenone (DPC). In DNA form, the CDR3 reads TGCGCCAGCAGTGAGTCGAGGCAGGGAGGTCGCTACACCTTC. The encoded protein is CASSESRQGGRYTF.